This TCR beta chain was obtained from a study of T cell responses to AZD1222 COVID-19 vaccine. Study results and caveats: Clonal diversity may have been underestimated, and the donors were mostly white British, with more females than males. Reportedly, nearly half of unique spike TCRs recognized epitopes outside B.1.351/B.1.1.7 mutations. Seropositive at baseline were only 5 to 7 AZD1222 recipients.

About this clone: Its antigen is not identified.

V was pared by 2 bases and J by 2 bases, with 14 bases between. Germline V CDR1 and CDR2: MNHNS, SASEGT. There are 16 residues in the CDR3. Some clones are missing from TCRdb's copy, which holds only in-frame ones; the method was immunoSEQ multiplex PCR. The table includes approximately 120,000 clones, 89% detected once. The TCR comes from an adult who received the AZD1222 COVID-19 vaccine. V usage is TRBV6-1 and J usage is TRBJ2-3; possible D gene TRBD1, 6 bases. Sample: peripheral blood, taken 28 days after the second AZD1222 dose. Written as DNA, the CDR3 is TGTGCCAGCAGTGAATCAGGCAGGGGCCCCACAGATACGCAGTATTTT. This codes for CASSESGRGPTDTQYF.